This T cell receptor (beta chain) was retrieved from a study of blood T cell repertoires in COVID-19. About the research overall: Acute and convalescent COVID-19 samples came from the United States, Italy and Spain. T cells, B-cell-depleted T cells, or PBMCs provided the cDNA or gDNA that served as material.

In the original analysis: Scientists estimated how many nucleated cells there were by amplifying reference gene primers. Measured with immunoSEQ multiplex PCR; TCRdb has only the in-frame clones, and not every one. V and J calls plus clone size are reproduced from that table; the DNA served to infer D and trimming. Here the sample spans about 190,000 clones, around 84% being singletons. Only one count was recorded for this clone. Trimming took off 2 bases at V and 6 bases at J, with 13 bases between the two ends. Germline V gives CDR1 MGHRA, CDR2 YSYEKL. The length of the CDR3 is 14 residues. This TCR was sampled from a human donor in a cohort sampled during active COVID-19. The sequencing sample was made of peripheral blood. The chain uses TRBV4-1 and TRBJ1-1; D remains unclear. The CDR3 sequence: CASSQIGEGSEAFF. The CDR3, as DNA: TGCGCCAGCAGCCAAATCGGAGAGGGTTCTGAAGCTTTCTTT.